The 10 T cell receptor beta chains in this list originate from one sample, sequenced in a study of identical twins. TCRdb passed the 5' RACE reads through MiXCR, listing each CDR3 protein once. The sample has about 810,000 distinct CDR3 sequences; roughly 12% are singletons. These sequences were also reported in another study, on yellow fever vaccine responses in identical twins.

The sample taken for sequencing was PBMCs. The receptors shown here come from a woman aged 18-29 years in good health.

This clonotype was counted a few times. The chain combines TRBV29-1 with TRBJ2-1; 8 nucleotides match TRBD2. Per the germline V gene, CDR1 is SQVTM and CDR2 is ANQGSEA. With 8 bases clipped from V and 3 bases from J, the junction kept 9 bases outside the gene matches. This CDR3 spans 14 amino acids. The CDR3 sequence: CSSGGGLNYNEQFF. CDR3 sequence (DNA): TGCAGCTCGGGAGGGGGACTGAACTACAATGAGCAGTTCTTC.

The J gene is TRBJ2-3, the V gene TRBV20-1; possible D gene TRBD2, 6 bases. This CDR3 has 14 amino acids. The ends were cut back, 6 bases at V and 0 bases at J, with 13 bases in the middle. Germline V lookup: CDR1 DFQATT, CDR2 SNEGSKA (reference sequence). The chain's CDR3 is CSAKSGTSTDTQYF. The DNA of the CDR3 is TGCAGTGCAAAATCCGGGACTAGCACAGATACGCAGTATTTT.

The rearrangement joins TRBV20-1 to TRBJ2-1; 11 nucleotides match TRBD2. Germline lookup yields CDR1 DFQATT and CDR2 SNEGSKA (reference sequence). The CDR3 spans 18 residues. Losses at the gene ends were 6 bases for V and 2 bases for J; bases not matched to a gene: 15. The CDR3 protein is CSAPDLLAGAAAYNEQFF. For the CDR3, the DNA is TGCAGTGCCCCAGACCTACTAGCGGGAGCCGCCGCCTACAATGAGCAGTTCTTC.

This clonotype has at least ten counts. V is TRBV7-9 and J is TRBJ1-1; D may be TRBD1 (6 bases). The CDR3 loop spans 14 amino acids. V was clipped by 6 bases and J by 2 bases, with 13 bases between them. Germline V CDR1 and CDR2: SEHNR, FQNEAQ (reference sequence). The CDR3 DNA is TGTGCCAGCAGGCCAGGGGACATTAACACTGAAGCTTTCTTT. It translates to CASRPGDINTEAFF.

This clonotype turned up a few times. In DNA form, the CDR3 reads TGTGCCAGCTCACCACCGGGGGCGTTAAGGTTCGACAGCGGGGAGCTGTTTTTT. Protein: CASSPPGALRFDSGELFF. This chain joins TRBV18 and TRBJ2-2, with D possibly TRBD1 on 6 matching bases. V lost 0 bases and J lost 7, with 21 bases in between. This CDR3 region has 18 residues. CDR1 and CDR2 (germline): KGHSH, LQKENI. The variable domain in full, with the rest retrieved from reference TRBV18 and TRBJ2-2, is NAGVMQNPRHLVRRRGQEARLRCSPMKGHSHVYWYRQLPEEGLKFMVYLQKENIIDESGMPKERFSAEFPKEGPSILRIQQVVRGDSAAYFCASSPPGALRFDSGELFFGEGSRLTVL.

This chain's CDR3 is CSASSRTGELFF. The CDR3 bases are TGCAGTGCTAGTTCACGGACCGGGGAGCTGTTTTTT. The rearrangement joins TRBV20-1 to TRBJ2-2; D remains ambiguous. With 3 bases removed from V and 5 bases from J, the gap between germline ends came to 7 bases. The CDR3 is 12 residues long. Germline CDR1 reads DFQATT; CDR2 reads SNEGSKA (reference sequence).

This rearrangement joins TRBV3-1 to TRBJ1-2; TRBD1 aligns across 8 bases. Trimming removed 4 bases from V and 6 bases from J; junction bases left unmatched: 10. Germline values: CDR1 LGHDT, CDR2 YNNKEL (reference sequence). This CDR3 is built from 15 residues. This CDR3 reads CASSRGQGRVNGYTF. CDR3 DNA: TGTGCCAGCAGCCGCGGACAGGGCAGAGTAAATGGCTACACCTTC. Full variable domain (outside the CDR3, taken from reference TRBV3-1 and TRBJ1-2): DTAVSQTPKYLVTQMGNDKSIKCEQNLGHDTMYWYKQDSKKFLKIMFSYNNKELIINETVPNRFSPKSPDKAHLNLHINSLELGDSAVYFCASSRGQGRVNGYTFGSGTRLTVV.

This clonotype was seen only a few times. The chain employs TRBV4-1 and TRBJ2-7, with D possibly being TRBD1 or TRBD2 (5 bases each). The V gene lost 5 bases and the J gene lost 6 bases, with 17 bases spanning the gap. The CDR3 spans 14 residues. The germline V gene encodes CDR1 MGHRA and CDR2 YSYEKL. In DNA, the CDR3 is TGCGCCAGCAGCTCCCTGGTGGGGGTGGGCGAGCAGTACTTC. Amino acids: CASSSLVGVGEQYF.

There are a few counts of this clonotype. The chain carries TRBV7-8 and TRBJ2-7; no firm D call. In germline, CDR1 is SGHVS, CDR2 FQNEAQ. The CDR3 extends over 15 amino acids. Trimming removed 1 base from V and 2 bases from J, with 12 bases in between. CDR3 sequence: CASSLVAGLAYEQYF. The CDR3, as DNA: TGTGCCAGCAGCTTAGTCGCTGGCCTCGCCTACGAGCAGTACTTC.

This clonotype has just a few counts. This chain joins TRBV5-1 and TRBJ1-5; D remains unclear. CDR1 and CDR2 from the germline V gene are SGHRS and YFSETQ. CDR3 length equals 13 residues. Deletions cut 4 bases from V and 7 bases from J, with 12 bases between. The CDR3 sequence is CASSLSADQPQHF. In DNA form, the CDR3 reads TGCGCCAGCAGCCTGAGTGCTGACCAGCCCCAGCATTTT.